This entry is about one T cell receptor beta chain. Clones were read by immunoSEQ multiplex PCR, and TCRdb kept only the in-frame ones, dropping some. Of more than 35,000 clones listed, 85% to 90% are singletons. This sample is drawn from a study of lymphopenia after photon versus proton radiotherapy. The CDR3 sequence is 13 residues long. Germline V gene sequence: CDR1 SQVTM, CDR2 ANQGSEA. Trimming pared 1 base from V and 9 bases from J, leaving 13 bases between. The chain carries TRBV29-1 and TRBJ2-1, with D perhaps matching TRBD2 (6 bases). This clonotype was obtained from a man aged 50 or older with gastric cancer. Here the sequenced sample was peripheral blood, taken from a patient treated with photon-based radiotherapy. CDR3 in DNA: TGCAGCGTTGAAGCGGGAGCCCAAGGTGAGCAGTTCTTC. Translating gives CSVEAGAQGEQFF.